Listed here are 23 T cell receptor beta chains from one sample, sequenced in a study of vaccination and CD4 T cells after COVID-19. The antigens these receptors bind are not known. Once obtained from cultured CD4+ T cells, the DNA was sequenced using the Oncomine TCR Beta short-read assay. TCRdb reprocessed the PCR reads with MiXCR, giving one entry per CDR3 protein. Here the sample spans 15,000 or so distinct CDR3 sequences, 57% being singletons. Treatment meaning: roughly 10-day PBMC culture with coronavirus spike peptide pools or control peptides (ViraFEST assay). Sequencing was performed on CD4+ T cells from blood, cultured in vitro. These receptors were obtained from a human donor who had recovered from COVID-19.

J is TRBJ1-1 and V is TRBV27, with 7 bases matching TRBD1. V dropped 4 bases and J dropped 0; count of bases not matched to a gene: 17. The V gene's germline CDR1 is MNHEY and CDR2 SMNVEV (reference sequence). This CDR3 region has 19 residues. The CDR3 nucleotides read TGTGCCAGCAGTTCAACCCCGTTCGCACAGGGGCCTCTGAACACTGAAGCTTTCTTT. Translation gives CASSSTPFAQGPLNTEAFF.

In this sample, this clonotype turned up a few times. V usage is TRBV27 and J usage is TRBJ2-3, with TRBD2 as a possible D gene (5 bases). From germline, CDR1 is MNHEY and CDR2 SMNVEV (reference sequence). The CDR3 is 15 residues long. Deletions cut 0 bases from V and 7 bases from J, with 14 bases between. The CDR3 nucleotides are TGTGCCAGCAGTTTATCCCCGGCTAGCTCACATACGCAGTATTTT. Its translation is CASSLSPASSHTQYF.

This clonotype was counted once. The chain uses TRBV19 and TRBJ2-7; no firm D call. CDR1 is LNHDA and CDR2 is SQIVND in the germline V gene (reference sequence). Trimming cost V 1 base and J 3 bases, with 19 bases left between them. The CDR3 loop spans 17 amino acids. The DNA for the CDR3 is TGTGCCAGTAGTATAGGACATGCCGGATTTGTGAGCTACGAGCAGTACTTC. This translates into CASSIGHAGFVSYEQYF.

The rearrangement links TRBV7-3 to TRBJ1-6; a weak D match, TRBD1 (5 bases). Germline CDR1 and CDR2: SGHTA and FQGTGA. Trimming left V 4 bases short and J 8 bases short, with 15 bases between. The CDR3 totals 15 residues. The CDR3 here is CASSYRGDGDSPLHF. CDR3 DNA: TGTGCCAGCAGCTACCGGGGGGACGGGGATTCACCCCTCCACTTT.

CDR3: CSARETARLDEKLFF. CDR3 coding DNA: TGCAGTGCTAGGGAGACCGCTCGGTTGGATGAAAAACTGTTTTTT. The rearrangement links TRBV20-1 to TRBJ1-4, with D unresolved. CDR1 and CDR2 (germline): DFQATT, SNEGSKA (reference sequence). CDR3 length: 15 residues. The V and J ends lost 3 bases and 6 bases respectively, with 17 bases between them.

V gene TRBV7-6 combines with J gene TRBJ1-1, with 8 bases matching TRBD1. Germline V lookup: CDR1 SGHVS, CDR2 FNYEAQ. The CDR3 runs to 16 residues. Trimming removed 4 bases from V and 5 bases from J; junction bases left unmatched: 12. The CDR3 DNA reads as TGTGCCAGCAGCTCTCAATCGCAGGGGGCGGGGACTGAAGCTTTCTTT. This encodes CASSSQSQGAGTEAFF.

This clonotype showed up just once. CDR3 nucleotide sequence: TGTGCCAGTAGTATCCTGACAGGAAATTTTGGTGGTCCCACCTTC. This sequence encodes CASSILTGNFGGPTF. The J gene is TRBJ1-2, the V gene TRBV19; a weak D match, TRBD1 (6 bases). Per the germline V gene, CDR1 is LNHDA and CDR2 is SQIVND (reference sequence). V was trimmed by 3 bases and J by 13 bases, leaving 24 bases between them. The CDR3 spans 15 residues.

This clonotype appeared a few times. This chain joins TRBV6-5 and TRBJ1-2; D is unresolved. Trimming pared 2 bases from V and 4 bases from J, leaving 11 bases between. The CDR3 is made up of 14 amino acids. Germline assignment: CDR1 MNHEY and CDR2 SVGAGI. Here the CDR3 reads CASSYTTASYGYTF. In DNA form, the CDR3 reads TGTGCCAGCAGTTACACCACAGCTAGCTATGGCTACACCTTC.

This clonotype was observed a handful of times. The chain joins TRBV20-1 to TRBJ2-2; D remains ambiguous. The CDR3 is 12 amino acids. Germline assignment: CDR1 DFQATT and CDR2 SNEGSKA (reference sequence). V was trimmed by 3 bases and J by 5 bases, leaving 7 bases between them. DNA of the CDR3: TGCAGTGCTAGTTCCAGAACCGGGGAGCTGTTTTTT. Its translation: CSASSRTGELFF.

The genes are TRBV11-3 and TRBJ1-6; D not resolved. Germline V gene data show CDR1 as SGHNT and CDR2 as YENEEA. The V gene lost 5 bases and the J gene lost 0 bases, with 11 bases spanning the gap. The CDR3 spans 16 residues. In DNA form, the CDR3 reads TGTGCCAGCAGCCACGGATTTTCCTCCTATAATTCACCCCTCCACTTT. Translating gives CASSHGFSSYNSPLHF. The variable domain in full, completed from reference TRBV11-3 and TRBJ1-6, reads EAGVVQSPRYKIIEKKQPVAFWCNPISGHNTLYWYLQNLGQGPELLIRYENEEAVDDSQLPKDRFSAERLKGVDSTLKIQPAELGDSAVYLCASSHGFSSYNSPLHFGNGTRLTVT.

The chain combines TRBV5-1 with TRBJ2-5; 7 positions match TRBD2. The CDR3 totals 18 residues. Germline loops: CDR1 SGHRS, CDR2 YFSETQ. The trim removed 0 bases at V and 2 bases at J, leaving 13 bases unmatched. The CDR3: CASSLEEAASGVQETQYF. The CDR3 nucleotides are TGCGCCAGCAGCTTGGAGGAGGCGGCGAGCGGGGTACAAGAGACCCAGTACTTC.

V and J are TRBV27 and TRBJ2-1; 8 nucleotides align to TRBD2. The CDR3 runs 15 residues. V lost 4 bases and J lost 7; bases outside the gene matches: 9. Germline values: CDR1 MNHEY, CDR2 SMNVEV (reference sequence). The CDR3 protein is CASSSSGRGINEQFF. CDR3 DNA: TGTGCCAGCAGTTCAAGCGGGAGAGGTATAAATGAGCAGTTCTTC.

The chain uses TRBV11-3 and TRBJ2-5; D remains unclear. CDR3 length: 12 residues. V lost 2 bases and J 3 bases, leaving 4 bases between the germline ends. From germline, CDR1 is SGHNT and CDR2 YENEEA. CDR3 nucleotides: TGTGCCAGCAGCTTACTGGAAGAGACCCAGTACTTC. It yields the protein CASSLLEETQYF.

The chain couples TRBV6-1 to TRBJ2-1; TRBD2 agrees at 14 bases. V shed 6 bases, J shed 7 bases, and the junction held 14 bases outside the gene matches. The CDR3 extends over 18 amino acids. CDR1 and CDR2 (germline): MNHNS, SASEGT. This CDR3 is CASRRRRLAGGPGNEQFF. The CDR3 region has the DNA TGTGCCAGCAGGAGACGTAGACTAGCGGGAGGGCCAGGGAATGAGCAGTTCTTC.

Concerning this clonotype itself: Relative to the germline gene, one junction end is altered; a read error may explain this. V is TRBV30 and J is TRBJ2-5, with D possibly being TRBD1 (5 bases). Germline V gives CDR1 GTSNPN, CDR2 SVGIG (reference sequence). There are 13 residues in the CDR3. The CDR3 coding sequence is TGCGCCTGGAGTGCCCTAGGGGCCGAGACCCAGTACTTC. As protein: CAWSALGAETQYF.

This chain links TRBV20-1 with TRBJ1-1; no clear D gene. The CDR3 length is 13 residues. The V and J ends lost 5 bases and 0 bases respectively, with 10 bases between them. Germline-derived CDR1 and CDR2 are DFQATT and SNEGSKA (reference sequence). This chain's CDR3 is CSASRLLNTEAFF. For the CDR3, the DNA is TGCAGTGCTTCAAGACTTCTGAACACTGAAGCTTTCTTT.

This clonotype was counted a few times. This chain uses TRBV7-9 with TRBJ2-5; D remains unclear. The germline V gene encodes CDR1 SEHNR and CDR2 FQNEAQ (reference sequence). The CDR3 length is 13 residues. V was cut by 4 bases and J by 2 bases, with 8 bases left in between. Written as DNA, the CDR3 is TGTGCCAGCAGCTCCTATCTACAAGAGACCCAGTACTTC. Translated, it gives CASSSYLQETQYF.

The rearrangement uses TRBV4-1 and TRBJ2-2; tentative D call: TRBD2 (6 bases). Deletions cut 0 bases from V and 0 bases from J, with 8 bases between. From germline, CDR1 is MGHRA and CDR2 YSYEKL. The CDR3 sequence is 16 residues long. CDR3 protein: CASSQETGANTGELFF. The CDR3 DNA reads as TGCGCCAGCAGCCAAGAAACGGGGGCGAACACCGGGGAGCTGTTTTTT.

The J gene is TRBJ2-3, the V gene TRBV25-1; D is perhaps TRBD2 (6 bases). V lost 5 bases, J lost 2 bases, and 11 bases lay in between. The CDR3 spans 14 residues. The germline V gene has CDR1 MGHDK and CDR2 SYGVNS. The CDR3 loop reads CASSLRDFTDTQYF. Here the CDR3 DNA reads TGTGCCAGCAGTTTACGGGACTTCACAGATACGCAGTATTTT.

The rearrangement uses TRBV5-4 and TRBJ2-1; D is unresolved. V lost 3 bases and J lost 0, with 13 bases in between. Germline CDR1 is SGHNT and CDR2 is YYREEE (reference sequence). The CDR3 covers 16 residues. CDR3 nucleotides: TGTGCCAGCAGCTCTCAACTCCTTAGCTCCTACAATGAGCAGTTCTTC. It encodes CASSSQLLSSYNEQFF.

This clonotype was detected only a few times. J is TRBJ1-2 and V is TRBV19; 7 bases are a match to TRBD1. The germline CDR1 and CDR2 sequences are LNHDA and SQIVND (reference sequence). V lost 6 bases and J lost 5; bases outside the gene matches: 9. This CDR3 contains 14 residues. The CDR3 DNA sequence: TGTGCCAGTAGCACGGGACAGAGAACATATGGCTACACCTTC. Residues: CASSTGQRTYGYTF. The whole variable domain, filled in from reference TRBV19 and TRBJ1-2, reads DGGITQSPKYLFRKEGQNVTLSCEQNLNHDAMYWYRQDPGQGLRLIYYSQIVNDFQKGDIAEGYSVSREKKESFPLTVTSAQKNPTAFYLCASSTGQRTYGYTFGSGTRLTVV.

The genes are TRBV27 and TRBJ2-1; either TRBD1 or TRBD2 may supply D (7 bases each). Germline CDR1 is MNHEY and CDR2 is SMNVEV (reference sequence). The CDR3 is 15 residues long. V was trimmed by 4 bases and J by 7 bases, leaving 17 bases between them. DNA for the CDR3: TGTGCCAGCAGTTCCGGACAGGCAGCGGGGAATGAGCAGTTCTTC. Its translation: CASSSGQAAGNEQFF.

The rearrangement links TRBV7-3 to TRBJ2-7, with 10 bases that match TRBD2. Germline CDR1 SGHTA, CDR2 FQGTGA. The ends lost 1 base at V and 6 bases at J; junction bases unmatched: 9. The CDR3 spans 16 residues. The chain's CDR3 is CASSLMGPSGGGEQYF. The DNA of the CDR3 is TGTGCCAGCAGCTTAATGGGGCCTAGCGGGGGAGGCGAGCAGTACTTC. The full variable domain, its missing parts supplied by reference TRBV7-3 and TRBJ2-7, is GAGVSQTPSNKVTEKGKYVELRCDPISGHTALYWYRQSLGQGPEFLIYFQGTGAADDSGLPNDRFFAVRPEGSVSTLKIQRTERGDSAVYLCASSLMGPSGGGEQYFGPGTRLTVT.